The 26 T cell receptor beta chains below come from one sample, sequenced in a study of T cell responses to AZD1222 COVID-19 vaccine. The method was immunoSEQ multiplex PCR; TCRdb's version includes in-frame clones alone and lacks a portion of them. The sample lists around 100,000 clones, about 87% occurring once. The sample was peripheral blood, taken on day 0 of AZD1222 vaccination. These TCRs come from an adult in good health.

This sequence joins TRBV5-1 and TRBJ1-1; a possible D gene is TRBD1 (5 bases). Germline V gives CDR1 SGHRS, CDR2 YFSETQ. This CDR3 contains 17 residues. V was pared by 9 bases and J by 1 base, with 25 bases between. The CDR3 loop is CATPSPKNRTRNTEAFF. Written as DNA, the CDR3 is TGCGCCACCCCATCCCCCAAGAACAGGACAAGGAACACTGAAGCTTTCTTT.

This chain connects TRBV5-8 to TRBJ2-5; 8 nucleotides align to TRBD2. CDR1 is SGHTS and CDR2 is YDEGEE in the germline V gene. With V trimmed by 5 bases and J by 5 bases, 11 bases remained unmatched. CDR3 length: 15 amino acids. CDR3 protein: CASSPGGGPGETQYF. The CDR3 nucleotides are TGTGCCAGCAGTCCAGGCGGGGGGCCGGGTGAGACCCAGTACTTC.

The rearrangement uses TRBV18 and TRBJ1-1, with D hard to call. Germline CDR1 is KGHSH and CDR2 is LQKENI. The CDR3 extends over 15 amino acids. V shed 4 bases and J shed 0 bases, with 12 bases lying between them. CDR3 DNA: TGTGCCAGCTCACGATCGGGGTTTTTGAACACTGAAGCTTTCTTT. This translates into CASSRSGFLNTEAFF.

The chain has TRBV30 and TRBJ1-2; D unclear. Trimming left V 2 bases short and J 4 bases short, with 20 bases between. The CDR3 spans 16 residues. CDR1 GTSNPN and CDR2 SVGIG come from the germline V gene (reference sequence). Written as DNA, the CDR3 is TGTGCCTGGAGTCGGGAAACCCGAACCTCTAGCTATGGCTACACCTTC. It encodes CAWSRETRTSSYGYTF.

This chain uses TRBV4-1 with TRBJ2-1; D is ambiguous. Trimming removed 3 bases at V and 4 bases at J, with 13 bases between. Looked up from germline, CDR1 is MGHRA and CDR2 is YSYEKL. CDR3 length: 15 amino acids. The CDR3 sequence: CASSHGLMGYNEQFF. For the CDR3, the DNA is TGCGCCAGCAGCCACGGGTTAATGGGTTACAATGAGCAGTTCTTC.

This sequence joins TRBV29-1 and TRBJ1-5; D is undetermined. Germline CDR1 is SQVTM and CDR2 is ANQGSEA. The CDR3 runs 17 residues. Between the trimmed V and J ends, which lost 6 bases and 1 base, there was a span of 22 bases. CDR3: CSVPSYQSDLSNQPQHF. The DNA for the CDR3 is TGCAGCGTGCCCTCATATCAAAGCGATCTGAGCAATCAGCCCCAGCATTTT.

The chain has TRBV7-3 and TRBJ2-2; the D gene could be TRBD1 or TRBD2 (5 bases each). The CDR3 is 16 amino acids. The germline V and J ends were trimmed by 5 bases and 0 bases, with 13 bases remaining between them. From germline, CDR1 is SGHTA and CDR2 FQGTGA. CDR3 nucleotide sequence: TGTGCCAGCAGCGAATTCGGGACGGCGAACACCGGGGAGCTGTTTTTT. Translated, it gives CASSEFGTANTGELFF. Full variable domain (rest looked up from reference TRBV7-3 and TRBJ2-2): GAGVSQTPSNKVTEKGKYVELRCDPISGHTALYWYRQSLGQGPEFLIYFQGTGAADDSGLPNDRFFAVRPEGSVSTLKIQRTERGDSAVYLCASSEFGTANTGELFFGEGSRLTVL.

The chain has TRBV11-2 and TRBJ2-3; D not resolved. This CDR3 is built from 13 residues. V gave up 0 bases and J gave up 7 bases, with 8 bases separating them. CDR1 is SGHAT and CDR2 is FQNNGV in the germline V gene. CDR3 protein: CASSLDQSYTQYF. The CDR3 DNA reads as TGTGCCAGCAGCTTAGATCAATCTTATACGCAGTATTTT.

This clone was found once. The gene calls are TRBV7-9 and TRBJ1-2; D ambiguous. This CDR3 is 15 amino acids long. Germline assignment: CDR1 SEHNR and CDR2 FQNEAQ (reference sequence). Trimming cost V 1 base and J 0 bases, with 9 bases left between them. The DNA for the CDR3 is TGTGCCAGCAGCTTAGGTTCGCACTCTAACTATGGCTACACCTTC. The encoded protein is CASSLGSHSNYGYTF.

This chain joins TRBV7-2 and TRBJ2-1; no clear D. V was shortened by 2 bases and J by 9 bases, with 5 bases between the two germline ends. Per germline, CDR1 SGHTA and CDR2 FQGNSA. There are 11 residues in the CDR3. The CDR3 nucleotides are TGTGCCAGCAGCTTAATAGGTGAGCAGTTCTTC. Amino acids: CASSLIGEQFF.

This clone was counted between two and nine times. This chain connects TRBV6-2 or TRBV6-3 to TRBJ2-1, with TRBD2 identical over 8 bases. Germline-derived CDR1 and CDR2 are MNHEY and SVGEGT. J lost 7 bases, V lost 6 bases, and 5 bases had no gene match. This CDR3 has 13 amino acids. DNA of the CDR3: TGTGCCAGCAGCCTAGCGGGTGGAAATGAGCAGTTCTTC. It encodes CASSLAGGNEQFF.

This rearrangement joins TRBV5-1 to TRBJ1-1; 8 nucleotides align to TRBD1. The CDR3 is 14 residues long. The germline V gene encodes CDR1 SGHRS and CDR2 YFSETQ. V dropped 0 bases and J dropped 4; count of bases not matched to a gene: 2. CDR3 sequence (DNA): TGCGCCAGCAGCTTGGGGACAGGGTCCACTGAAGCTTTCTTT. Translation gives CASSLGTGSTEAFF.

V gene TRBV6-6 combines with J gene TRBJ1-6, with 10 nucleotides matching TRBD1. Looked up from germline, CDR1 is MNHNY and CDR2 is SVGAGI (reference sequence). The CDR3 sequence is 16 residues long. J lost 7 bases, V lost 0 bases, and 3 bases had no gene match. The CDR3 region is CASSYSMGQGNSPLHF. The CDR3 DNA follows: TGTGCCAGCAGTTACTCGATGGGACAGGGGAATTCACCCCTCCACTTT.

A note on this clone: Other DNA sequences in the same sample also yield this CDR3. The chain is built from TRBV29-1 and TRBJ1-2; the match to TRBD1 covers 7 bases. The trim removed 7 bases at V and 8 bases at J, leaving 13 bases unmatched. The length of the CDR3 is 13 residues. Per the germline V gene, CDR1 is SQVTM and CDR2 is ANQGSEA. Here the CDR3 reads CSDVKGAGRGYTF. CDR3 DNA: TGCAGCGACGTGAAGGGGGCGGGGCGGGGCTACACCTTC.

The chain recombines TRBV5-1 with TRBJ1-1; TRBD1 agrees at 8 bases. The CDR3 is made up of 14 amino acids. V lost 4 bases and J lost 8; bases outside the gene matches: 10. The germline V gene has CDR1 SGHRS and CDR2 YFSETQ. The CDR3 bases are TGCGCCAGCAGCCCCGAAGGGACAGGCCAGGAAGCTTTCTTT. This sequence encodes CASSPEGTGQEAFF. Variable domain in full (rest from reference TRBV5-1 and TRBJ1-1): KAGVTQTPRYLIKTRGQQVTLSCSPISGHRSVSWYQQTPGQGLQFLFEYFSETQRNKGNFPGRFSGRQFSNSRSEMNVSTLELGDSALYLCASSPEGTGQEAFFGQGTRLTVV.

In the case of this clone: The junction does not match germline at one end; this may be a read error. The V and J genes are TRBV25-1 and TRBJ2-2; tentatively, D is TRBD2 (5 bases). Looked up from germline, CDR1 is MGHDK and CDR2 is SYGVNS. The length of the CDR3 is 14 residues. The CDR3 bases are TGTGCCAGCAGTCAACCTAGGGAGACCGGGAAGCTGTTTTTT. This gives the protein CASSQPRETGKLFF.

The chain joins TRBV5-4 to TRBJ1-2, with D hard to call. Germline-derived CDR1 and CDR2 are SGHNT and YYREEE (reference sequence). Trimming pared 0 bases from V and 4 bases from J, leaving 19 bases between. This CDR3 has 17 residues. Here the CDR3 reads CASSLGTARYRAYGYTF. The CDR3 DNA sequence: TGTGCCAGCAGCTTGGGGACGGCTCGGTATAGGGCCTATGGCTACACCTTC.

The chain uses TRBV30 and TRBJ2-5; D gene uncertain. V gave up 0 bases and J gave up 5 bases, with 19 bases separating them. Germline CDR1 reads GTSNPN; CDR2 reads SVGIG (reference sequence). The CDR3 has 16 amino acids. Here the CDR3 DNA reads TGTGCCTGGAGTGTAATTGAAATGGGCATCCTGGAGACCCAGTACTTC. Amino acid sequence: CAWSVIEMGILETQYF.

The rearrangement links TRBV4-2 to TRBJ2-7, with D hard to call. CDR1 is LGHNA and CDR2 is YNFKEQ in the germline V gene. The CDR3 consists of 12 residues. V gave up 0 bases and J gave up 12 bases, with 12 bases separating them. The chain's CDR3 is CASSQDRNSRYF. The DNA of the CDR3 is TGTGCCAGCAGCCAAGATAGGAACTCCCGGTACTTC.

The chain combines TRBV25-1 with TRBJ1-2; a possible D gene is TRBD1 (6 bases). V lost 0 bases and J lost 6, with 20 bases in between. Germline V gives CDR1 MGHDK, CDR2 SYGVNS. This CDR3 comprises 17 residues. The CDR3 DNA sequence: TGTGCCAGCAGTGAATATTCGTCATGGGGGGCGCGGAATGGCTACACCTTC. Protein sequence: CASSEYSSWGARNGYTF.

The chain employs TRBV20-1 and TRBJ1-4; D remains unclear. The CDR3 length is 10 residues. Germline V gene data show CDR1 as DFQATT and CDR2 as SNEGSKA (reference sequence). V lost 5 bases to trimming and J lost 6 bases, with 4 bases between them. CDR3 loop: CSAFYEKLFF. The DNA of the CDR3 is TGCAGTGCTTTCTATGAAAAACTGTTTTTT.

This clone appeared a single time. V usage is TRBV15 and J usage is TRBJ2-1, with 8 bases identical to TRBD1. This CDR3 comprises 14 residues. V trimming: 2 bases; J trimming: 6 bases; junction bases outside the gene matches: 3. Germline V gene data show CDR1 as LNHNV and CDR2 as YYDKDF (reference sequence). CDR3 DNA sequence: TGTGCCACCAGCAGAAGCGACAGGGGCAATGAGCAGTTCTTC. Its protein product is CATSRSDRGNEQFF.

In DNA form, the CDR3 reads TGTGCCAGCAGTGCTCCGGGGTATGCCAATCAGCCCCAGCATTTT. Translation gives CASSAPGYANQPQHF. The chain recombines TRBV2 with TRBJ1-5; no firm D call. V was pared by 4 bases and J by 3 bases, with 13 bases between. Germline V gene sequence: CDR1 SNHLY, CDR2 FYNNEI. The CDR3 runs 15 residues. The full variable domain, completed using reference TRBV2 and TRBJ1-5, is EPEVTQTPSHQVTQMGQEVILRCVPISNHLYFYWYRQILGQKVEFLVSFYNNEISEKSEIFDDQFSVERPDGSNFTLKIRSTKLEDSAMYFCASSAPGYANQPQHFGDGTRLSIL.

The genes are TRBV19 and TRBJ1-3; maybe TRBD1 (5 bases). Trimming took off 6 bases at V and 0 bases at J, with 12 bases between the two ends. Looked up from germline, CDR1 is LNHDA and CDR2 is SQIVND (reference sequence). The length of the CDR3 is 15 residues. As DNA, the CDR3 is TGTGCCAGTAGCTTTGGGGGAAACTCTGGAAACACCATATATTTT. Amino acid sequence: CASSFGGNSGNTIYF.

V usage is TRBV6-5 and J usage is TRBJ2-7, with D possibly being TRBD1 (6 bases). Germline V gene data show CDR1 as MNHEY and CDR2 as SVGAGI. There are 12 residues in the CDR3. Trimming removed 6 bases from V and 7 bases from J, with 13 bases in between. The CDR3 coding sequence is TGTGCCAGCAGCCGAACAGGGACAGAGCAGTACTTC. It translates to CASSRTGTEQYF.

CDR3 loop: CASSLGRGHEQYF. In DNA, the CDR3 is TGTGCCAGCAGCTTGGGGCGGGGCCACGAGCAGTACTTC. The genes are TRBV11-1 and TRBJ2-7; weak D call: TRBD2 (6 bases). Germline V lookup: CDR1 SGHAT, CDR2 FQDESV (reference sequence). V was cut by 3 bases and J by 5 bases, with 11 bases left in between. This CDR3 contains 13 residues.